The present entry profiles one TCR beta chain with its context. Antigen unknown. The data derive from a study of CD8+ T cells in alopecia areata. Whole-study findings and limits: It was lesional scalp, especially alopecia totalis/universalis, that showed higher clonality than normal scalp. Since there was just one nonresponder, nobody can yet say how baseline CD8+ expansion ties to response.

CDR1 is MNHEY, CDR2 SVGAGI, per germline. The CDR3 is made up of 13 amino acids. Trimming removed 2 bases at V and 2 bases at J, with 4 bases between. Stated treatment: oral pan-JAK inhibitor, 5-10 mg twice daily. RNA extraction and reverse transcription yielded cDNA as sequencing template. Repertoires were generated with immunoSEQ multiplex PCR, while TCRdb's copy carries only in-frame clones and drops some. The profile shows 270,000 or so clones, 55% to 75% of them singletons. Source: CD4+ T cells sorted from blood, taken at week 24, from a patient treated with tofacitinib. The V call is TRBV6-5, the J call TRBJ1-5, with D hard to call. This receptor was obtained from a human donor with alopecia areata. Here the CDR3 DNA reads TGTGCCAGCAGTTACCGGGGCAATCAGCCCCAGCATTTT. Protein: CASSYRGNQPQHF.